This T cell receptor (beta chain) was captured in a study of blood T cell repertoires in COVID-19. The wider study: Sites in the United States, Italy and Spain provided acute and convalescent COVID-19 samples. PBMCs, B-cell-depleted T cells, or T cells provided the cDNA or gDNA that made up the material.

This clone was seen a single time. The CDR3 is made up of 15 amino acids. CDR1 and CDR2 from the germline V gene are SGHRS and YFSETQ. Trimming removed 1 base at V and 8 bases at J, with 18 bases between. Authors' data handling: Amplification with reference gene primers provided the estimates of nucleated cell counts. The protocol was immunoSEQ multiplex PCR, while the TCRdb copy is restricted to in-frame clones and leaves out a portion. V and J calls and clone size follow that table, whereas D and trimming were derived from the DNA. Among about 380,000 clones listed, roughly 80% were seen once. The sample comprised peripheral blood. V is TRBV5-1 and J is TRBJ1-1; TRBD1 might be the D (5 bases). This receptor was taken from a human donor with acute or convalescent COVID-19. The donor label of this sample is uncertain. The CDR3 bases are TGCGCCAGCAGCTTGCGGGCGGCCAGGGAGGAAGAAGCTTTCTTT. This codes for CASSLRAAREEEAFF.